Below are 12 T cell receptor beta chains sequenced from a single sample in a study of T cell responses to AZD1222 COVID-19 vaccine. Generated by immunoSEQ multiplex PCR, the TCRdb table keeps only in-frame clones and is missing some. The sample carries 80,000 to 90,000 clones, less than 95% recorded once. The specimen comprised peripheral blood, sampled 28 days after the second AZD1222 dose. The receptors derive from an adult who received the AZD1222 COVID-19 vaccine.

This clone showed up just a few times. The chain has TRBV4-1 and TRBJ1-4; weak D call: TRBD1 (6 bases). V was pared by 4 bases and J by 8 bases, with 20 bases between. The CDR3 has 16 amino acids. Germline CDR1 is MGHRA and CDR2 is YSYEKL. The CDR3 here is CASSRLGVGGREKLFF. CDR3 in DNA: TGCGCCAGCAGCCGTCTAGGAGTCGGGGGCAGAGAAAAACTGTTTTTT.

The chain combines TRBV14 with TRBJ1-6; no reliable D call. The CDR3 is 17 amino acids. The germline V gene encodes CDR1 SGHDN and CDR2 FVKESK. Trimming took 0 bases from V and 6 from J, leaving 15 bases between them. The CDR3 spells CASSQDLGSIGNSPLHF. CDR3 bases: TGTGCCAGCAGCCAAGATTTGGGGTCCATAGGTAATTCACCCCTCCACTTT.

This clone was counted once. CDR3 sequence: CASSLTFMNTEAFF. CDR3 bases: TGCGCCAGCAGCTTGACATTTATGAACACTGAAGCTTTCTTT. The rearrangement links TRBV5-1 to TRBJ1-1; D unresolved. This CDR3 comprises 14 residues. Germline V gives CDR1 SGHRS, CDR2 YFSETQ. Trimming cost V 1 base and J 0 bases, with 7 bases left between them.

V and J are TRBV11-1 and TRBJ1-6; no firm D call. CDR1 is SGHAT and CDR2 is FQDESV in the germline V gene (reference sequence). The CDR3 sequence is 14 residues long. V lost 0 bases and J lost 5, with 5 bases in between. The CDR3 nucleotides are TGTGCCAGCAGCTTAGCCCAACATAATTCACCCCTCCACTTT. Amino acids: CASSLAQHNSPLHF.

The rearrangement uses TRBV18 and TRBJ1-2; 10 nucleotides agree with TRBD1. J was trimmed by 4 bases and V by 6 bases; bases with no gene match: 5. The CDR3 totals 14 residues. Germline lookup yields CDR1 KGHSH and CDR2 LQKENI. This chain's CDR3 is CASSRDRGGYGYTF. The CDR3 nucleotides are TGTGCCAGCTCCCGGGACAGGGGAGGCTATGGCTACACCTTC.

The chain combines TRBV5-1 with TRBJ1-1, with 8 bases fitting TRBD1. This CDR3 contains 16 residues. Trimming removed 4 bases from V and 0 bases from J; junction bases left unmatched: 8. Germline V gives CDR1 SGHRS, CDR2 YFSETQ. CDR3 bases: TGCGCCAGCAGCCCCCGGGACAGGAACGTGAACACTGAAGCTTTCTTT. Protein: CASSPRDRNVNTEAFF.

This clone was detected once. The chain joins TRBV27 to TRBJ1-5, with a tentative D call TRBD1 (5 bases). CDR3 length: 13 amino acids. With 3 bases removed from V and 2 bases from J, the gap between germline ends came to 5 bases. Per germline, CDR1 MNHEY and CDR2 SMNVEV (reference sequence). This chain's CDR3 is CASSFRGNQPQHF. Here the CDR3 DNA reads TGTGCCAGCAGTTTCAGGGGCAATCAGCCCCAGCATTTT.

This clone was seen only once. This sequence joins TRBV3-1 (or the pseudogene TRBV3-2) and TRBJ2-2; D unclear. CDR1 and CDR2 (germline): LGHDT, YNNKEL (reference sequence). Trimming took 4 bases from V and 1 from J, leaving 7 bases between them. The CDR3 runs 14 residues. The CDR3 DNA reads as TGTGCCAGCAGCCCTCGACAGAACACCGGGGAGCTGTTTTTT. Translated: CASSPRQNTGELFF.

The chain combines TRBV19 with TRBJ1-1, with a weak D call TRBD1 (5 bases). Trimming shortened V by 5 bases and J by 0 bases, and 10 bases separated the two germline ends. The CDR3 runs 14 residues. Germline CDR1 LNHDA, CDR2 SQIVND (reference sequence). CDR3 coding DNA: TGTGCCAGTAGTCGAAGACAGATGAACACTGAAGCTTTCTTT. Protein product: CASSRRQMNTEAFF.

The gene calls are TRBV4-1 and TRBJ2-7; D unresolved. This CDR3 spans 16 amino acids. The germline V and J ends were trimmed by 0 bases and 2 bases, with 14 bases remaining between them. Germline CDR1 and CDR2: MGHRA and YSYEKL. The CDR3: CASSQDSDRPTYEQYF. The CDR3 nucleotides are TGCGCCAGCAGCCAAGATTCCGACCGTCCTACCTACGAGCAGTACTTC.

The V and J genes are TRBV2 and TRBJ2-1; unclear D gene. The length of the CDR3 is 12 residues. V lost 0 bases to trimming and J lost 10 bases, with 7 bases between them. Germline CDR1 and CDR2: SNHLY and FYNNEI. CDR3 loop: CASSEALTEQFF. DNA for the CDR3: TGTGCCAGCAGTGAAGCCCTGACCGAGCAGTTCTTC.

This clone appeared a single time. V usage is TRBV12-5 and J usage is TRBJ2-7, with D possibly being TRBD1 (5 bases). Germline lookup yields CDR1 LGHNT and CDR2 FRNRAP. The CDR3 runs 17 residues. The V end lost 3 bases, the J end lost 3 bases, and 21 bases lay between the germline ends. This CDR3 is CASGFRSAGRKCYEQYF. Here the CDR3 DNA reads TGTGCTAGTGGTTTTCGTTCGGCAGGGCGGAAATGCTACGAGCAGTACTTC.